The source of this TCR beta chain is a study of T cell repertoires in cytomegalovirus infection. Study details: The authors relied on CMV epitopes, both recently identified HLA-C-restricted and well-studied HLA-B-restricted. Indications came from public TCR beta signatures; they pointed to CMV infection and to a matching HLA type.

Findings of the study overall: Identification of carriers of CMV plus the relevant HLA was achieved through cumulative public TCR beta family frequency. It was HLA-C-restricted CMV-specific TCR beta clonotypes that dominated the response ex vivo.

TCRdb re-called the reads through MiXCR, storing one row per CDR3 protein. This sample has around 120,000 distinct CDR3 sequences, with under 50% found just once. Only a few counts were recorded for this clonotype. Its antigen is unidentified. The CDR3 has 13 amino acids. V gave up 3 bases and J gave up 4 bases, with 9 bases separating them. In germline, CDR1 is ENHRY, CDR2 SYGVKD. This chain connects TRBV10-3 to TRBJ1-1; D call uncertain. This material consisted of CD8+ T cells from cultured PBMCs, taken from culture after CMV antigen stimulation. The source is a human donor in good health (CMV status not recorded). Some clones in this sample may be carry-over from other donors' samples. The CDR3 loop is CAISETRGTEAFF. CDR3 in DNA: TGTGCCATCAGTGAAACACGAGGCACTGAAGCTTTCTTT.